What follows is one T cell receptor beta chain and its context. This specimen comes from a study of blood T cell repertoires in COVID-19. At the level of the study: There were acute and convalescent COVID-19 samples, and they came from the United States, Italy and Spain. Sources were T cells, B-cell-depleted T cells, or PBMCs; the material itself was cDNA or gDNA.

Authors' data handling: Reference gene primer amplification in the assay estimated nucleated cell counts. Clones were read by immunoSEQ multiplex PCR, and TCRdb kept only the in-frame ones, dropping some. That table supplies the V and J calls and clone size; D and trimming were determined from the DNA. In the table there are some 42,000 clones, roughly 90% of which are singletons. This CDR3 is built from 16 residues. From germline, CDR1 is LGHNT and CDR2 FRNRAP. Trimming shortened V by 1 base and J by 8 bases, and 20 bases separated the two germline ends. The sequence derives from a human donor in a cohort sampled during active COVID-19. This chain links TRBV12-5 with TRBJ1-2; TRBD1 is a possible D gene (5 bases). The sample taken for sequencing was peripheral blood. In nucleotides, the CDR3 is TGTGCTAGTGGTTTGGAACCCAATTCAGGGCTTGAGGGCTACACCTTC. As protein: CASGLEPNSGLEGYTF.